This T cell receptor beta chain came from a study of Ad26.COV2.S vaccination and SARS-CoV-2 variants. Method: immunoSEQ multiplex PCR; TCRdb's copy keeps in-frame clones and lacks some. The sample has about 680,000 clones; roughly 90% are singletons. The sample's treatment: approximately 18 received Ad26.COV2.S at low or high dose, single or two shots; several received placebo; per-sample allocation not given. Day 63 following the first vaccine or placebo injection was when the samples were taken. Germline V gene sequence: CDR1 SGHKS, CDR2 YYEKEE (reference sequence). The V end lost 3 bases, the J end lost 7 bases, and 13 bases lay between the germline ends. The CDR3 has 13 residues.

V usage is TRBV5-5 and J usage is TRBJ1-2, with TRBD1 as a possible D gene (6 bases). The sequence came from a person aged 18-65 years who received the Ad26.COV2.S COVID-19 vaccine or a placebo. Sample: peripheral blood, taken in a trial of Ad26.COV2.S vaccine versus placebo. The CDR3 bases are TGTGCCAGCAGCTCCCTCGGGACAACTGGCTACACCTTC. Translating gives CASSSLGTTGYTF.